The 27 T cell receptor beta chains below were found in one sample sequenced in a study of blood T cell repertoires in COVID-19. Produced via immunoSEQ multiplex PCR; TCRdb's table is partial and in-frame only. The sample records roughly 230,000 clones, about 80% being singletons. The sample taken for sequencing was peripheral blood. The receptors were gathered from a man aged 50-60 years with active or convalescent COVID-19.

This chain links TRBV5-1 with TRBJ2-1, with 12 bases that match TRBD2. There are 16 residues in the CDR3. Germline V CDR1 and CDR2: SGHRS, YFSETQ. With V trimmed by 4 bases and J by 8 bases, 10 bases remained unmatched. The CDR3 loop is CASSVSTSGGFYEQFF. The DNA for the CDR3 is TGCGCCAGCAGCGTATCGACTAGCGGGGGCTTCTATGAGCAGTTCTTC.

To note about this clone: Other nucleotide sequences from this sample produce the same CDR3. The V call is TRBV30, the J call TRBJ1-5, with D hard to call. Germline lookup yields CDR1 GTSNPN and CDR2 SVGIG (reference sequence). Trimming stripped 0 bases from V and 2 bases from J, with 8 bases between. The CDR3 covers 14 residues. In DNA form, the CDR3 reads TGTGCCTGGAGTGTAGGCGGGGGCAATCAGCCCCAGCATTTT. The encoded protein is CAWSVGGGNQPQHF. The complete variable domain, with remaining parts taken from reference TRBV30 and TRBJ1-5, reads SQTIHQWPATLVQPVGSPLSLECTVEGTSNPNLYWYRQAAGRGLQLLFYSVGIGQISSEVPQNLSASRPQDRQFILSSKKLLLSDSGFYLCAWSVGGGNQPQHFGDGTRLSIL.

This rearrangement joins TRBV19 to TRBJ2-5; D unresolved. The CDR3 has 15 amino acids. V shed 5 bases and J shed 3 bases, with 16 bases lying between them. Germline loops: CDR1 LNHDA, CDR2 SQIVND (reference sequence). In nucleotides, the CDR3 is TGTGCCAGTAGTTCGTCGGGTGAACCTAAAGAGACCCAGTACTTC. As protein: CASSSSGEPKETQYF.

The chain employs TRBV3-1 (or the pseudogene TRBV3-2) and TRBJ2-6, with D possibly matching TRBD2 (5 bases). Trimming left V 0 bases short and J 0 bases short, with 15 bases between. This CDR3 region has 19 residues. CDR1 LGHDT and CDR2 YNNKEL come from the germline V gene (reference sequence). In DNA form, the CDR3 reads TGTGCCAGCAGCCAAGATTTATCCGGGATGAGCTCTGGGGCCAACGTCCTGACTTTC. Translating it yields CASSQDLSGMSSGANVLTF.

This chain connects TRBV7-2 to TRBJ1-2; D is possibly TRBD1 (6 bases). Deletions cut 5 bases from V and 4 bases from J, with 23 bases between. Per germline, CDR1 SGHTA and CDR2 FQGNSA. CDR3 length: 17 amino acids. The CDR3 nucleotides are TGTGCCAGCAGCCTGTCGGGACAATCTTTTAGAGGCTATGGCTACACCTTC. Protein: CASSLSGQSFRGYGYTF.

The V and J genes are TRBV19 and TRBJ1-1; D perhaps matches TRBD1 (5 bases). V was pared by 5 bases and J by 5 bases, with 15 bases between. The CDR3 is 14 amino acids. Germline lookup yields CDR1 LNHDA and CDR2 SQIVND (reference sequence). The CDR3 region is CASSPQGSRTEAFF. In DNA, the CDR3 is TGTGCCAGTAGTCCCCAGGGTTCGCGGACTGAAGCTTTCTTT.

V is TRBV9 and J is TRBJ2-7; D might be TRBD2 (6 bases). Germline CDR1 and CDR2: SGDLS and YYNGEE. The CDR3 consists of 17 residues. Deletions cut 3 bases from V and 0 bases from J, with 19 bases between. The CDR3 spells CASSEPPWAGSSYEQYF. CDR3 coding DNA: TGTGCCAGCAGCGAGCCCCCCTGGGCGGGGAGCTCCTACGAGCAGTACTTC.

The CDR3 nucleotides read TGCGCCAGCAGCGGTCCCTCCGGGACAGGGGTTACGGTGAACACTGAAGCTTTCTTT. The encoded protein is CASSGPSGTGVTVNTEAFF. V and J are TRBV10-1 and TRBJ1-1, with 10 bases aligning to TRBD1. The CDR3 totals 19 residues. Germline CDR1 WNHNN, CDR2 SYGVQD (reference sequence). V gave up 6 bases and J gave up 0 bases; unmatched junction bases: 16.

V and J are TRBV5-1 and TRBJ2-7; 8 bases agree with TRBD2. Losses at the gene ends were 3 bases for V and 0 bases for J; bases not matched to a gene: 11. Germline CDR1 is SGHRS and CDR2 is YFSETQ. The CDR3 is 17 residues long. The CDR3 coding sequence is TGCGCCAGCAGCTGGGGGACTCGCGGGGGGTACTCCTACGAGCAGTACTTC. It is translated as CASSWGTRGGYSYEQYF.

The chain is built from TRBV5-1 and TRBJ2-6, with TRBD1 identical over 8 bases. Germline loops: CDR1 SGHRS, CDR2 YFSETQ. This CDR3 region has 18 residues. V shed 4 bases and J 0 bases; nucleotides not matched to a gene: 9. The CDR3 bases are TGCGCCAGCAGCCTTTGGACAGGGCTTAACTCTGGGGCCAACGTCCTGACTTTC. It encodes CASSLWTGLNSGANVLTF.

In its sample, this clone was seen a few times. The chain links TRBV18 to TRBJ2-7; 7 nucleotides line up with TRBD1. The CDR3 loop spans 14 amino acids. The V and J ends lost 3 bases and 2 bases, in that order; junction bases with no gene match: 4. Germline V gene sequence: CDR1 KGHSH, CDR2 LQKENI. CDR3 sequence (DNA): TGTGCCAGCTCACCGGGGACAGTCCCCTACGAGCAGTACTTC. Encoded protein: CASSPGTVPYEQYF.

The chain couples TRBV6-5 to TRBJ2-3; D unclear. Per the germline V gene, CDR1 is MNHEY and CDR2 is SVGAGI. The CDR3 is 13 amino acids. V lost 7 bases and J lost 2, with 10 bases in between. The CDR3 DNA reads TGTGCCAGCACCCAGGCCACCACAGATACGCAGTATTTT. Its protein is CASTQATTDTQYF.

V gene TRBV11-2 combines with J gene TRBJ1-6, with 9 nucleotides matching TRBD1. The CDR3 is made up of 15 amino acids. V was pared by 5 bases and J by 6 bases, with 5 bases of the junction left unmatched. The germline gives CDR1 SGHAT, CDR2 FQNNGV. The CDR3 DNA is TGTGCCAGCAGCAGATCGACAGGGGGTAATTCACCCCTCCACTTT. This translates into CASSRSTGGNSPLHF.

V gene TRBV5-5 combines with J gene TRBJ2-5; 9 bases match TRBD2. The V segment lost 3 bases and the J segment 4 bases; nucleotides outside the gene matches: 10. The CDR3 spans 16 residues. Germline loops: CDR1 SGHKS, CDR2 YYEKEE (reference sequence). The CDR3 nucleotides read TGTGCCAGCAGCTCTGTAAGGACTAGCGCTATAGAGACCCAGTACTTC. This sequence encodes CASSSVRTSAIETQYF.

This clone came up once. This chain uses TRBV3-1 (or the pseudogene TRBV3-2) with TRBJ1-2; D remains unclear. Per the germline V gene, CDR1 is LGHDT and CDR2 is YNNKEL (reference sequence). The CDR3 sequence is 13 residues long. V was trimmed by 4 bases and J by 5 bases, leaving 11 bases between them. The CDR3 coding sequence is TGTGCCAGCAGCCCGAGGGCTCAATATGGCTACACCTTC. It is translated as CASSPRAQYGYTF.

The rearrangement links TRBV6-5 to TRBJ1-5, with D tentatively TRBD1 (5 bases). This CDR3 contains 15 residues. Looked up from germline, CDR1 is MNHEY and CDR2 is SVGAGI. The germline V and J ends were trimmed by 7 bases and 3 bases, with 16 bases remaining between them. CDR3: CASIKVRDTNQPQHF. CDR3 DNA sequence: TGTGCCAGCATTAAAGTCAGGGATACCAATCAGCCCCAGCATTTT.

The chain links TRBV29-1 to TRBJ1-1, with D possibly TRBD1 on 5 matching bases. Germline-derived CDR1 and CDR2 are SQVTM and ANQGSEA. CDR3 length: 12 amino acids. V dropped 7 bases and J dropped 3 bases, with 12 bases sitting between them. The CDR3 sequence is CSAGTRDTEAFF. In DNA, the CDR3 is TGCAGCGCTGGGACTAGGGACACTGAAGCTTTCTTT.

In the case of this clone: The sample holds other DNA sequences that translate to the same CDR3. The rearrangement links TRBV7-2 to TRBJ1-6; the D is unclear. The CDR3 contains 13 residues. The V gene's germline CDR1 is SGHTA and CDR2 FQGNSA. Trimming cost V 1 base and J 6 bases, with 4 bases left between them. CDR3: CASSLVANSPLHF. CDR3 sequence (DNA): TGTGCCAGCAGCTTAGTGGCTAATTCACCCCTCCACTTT. Together with reference TRBV7-2 and TRBJ1-6, the CDR3 gives the full variable domain: GAGVSQSPSNKVTEKGKDVELRCDPISGHTALYWYRQSLGQGLEFLIYFQGNSAPDKSGLPSDRFSAERTGGSVSTLTIQRTQQEDSAVYLCASSLVANSPLHFGNGTRLTVT.

The CDR3 nucleotides are TGTGCCAGCAGTTACTCGGACTTTCTCGGAAACACCATATATTTT. Residues: CASSYSDFLGNTIYF. The V gene is TRBV6-2 or TRBV6-3, the J gene TRBJ1-3; D is undetermined. Deletions cut 0 bases from V and 4 bases from J, with 10 bases between. The length of the CDR3 is 15 residues. Germline V lookup: CDR1 MNHEY, CDR2 SVGEGT.

This clone was recorded only once. This chain joins TRBV7-2 and TRBJ2-7, with D possibly matching TRBD2 (5 bases). The CDR3 consists of 14 residues. Trimming took off 1 base at V and 0 bases at J, with 7 bases between the two ends. Germline-derived CDR1 and CDR2 are SGHTA and FQGNSA. The CDR3 region is CASSLVGSSYEQYF. CDR3 DNA: TGTGCCAGCAGCTTAGTAGGGAGCTCCTACGAGCAGTACTTC.

This clone was picked up one time. This rearrangement joins TRBV18 to TRBJ1-5; possible D gene TRBD1, 6 bases. The CDR3 contains 14 residues. Germline V CDR1 and CDR2: KGHSH, LQKENI. With 2 bases removed from V and 3 bases from J, the gap between germline ends came to 8 bases. In DNA, the CDR3 is TGTGCCAGCTCACCAGGACAGACCAATCAGCCCCAGCATTTT. Translated, it gives CASSPGQTNQPQHF.

The J gene is TRBJ1-6, the V gene TRBV6-1; a possible D gene is TRBD1 (5 bases). The CDR3 totals 13 residues. Germline CDR1 and CDR2: MNHNS and SASEGT. V was trimmed by 2 bases and J by 10 bases, leaving 9 bases between them. The CDR3 protein is CASSELGRSPLHF. For the CDR3, the DNA is TGTGCCAGCAGTGAACTGGGGCGGTCACCCCTCCACTTT.

The V and J genes are TRBV4-3 and TRBJ1-2; D possibly corresponds to TRBD1 (6 bases). The CDR3 has 16 residues. Germline V gives CDR1 LGHNA, CDR2 YSLEER. The V and J ends lost 1 base and 2 bases respectively, with 14 bases between them. CDR3 DNA: TGCGCCAGCAGCCAAGCGGGGGGCGGGAAAAACTATGGCTACACCTTC. It translates to CASSQAGGGKNYGYTF.

This chain connects TRBV7-9 to TRBJ2-2; maybe TRBD2 (8 bases). V shed 5 bases and J shed 4 bases, with 17 bases lying between them. The germline V gene encodes CDR1 SEHNR and CDR2 FQNEAQ (reference sequence). This CDR3 contains 16 residues. CDR3 bases: TGTGCCAGCAGCCCCCGGGAGGGGGCGCGCACCGGGGAGCTGTTTTTT. Its translation is CASSPREGARTGELFF.

V usage is TRBV28 and J usage is TRBJ1-4; 8 nucleotides line up with TRBD1. The CDR3 runs to 16 residues. Losses at the gene ends were 6 bases for V and 4 bases for J; bases not matched to a gene: 10. CDR1 and CDR2 from the germline V gene are MDHEN and SYDVKM. In nucleotides, the CDR3 is TGTGCCAGCAGCCGCGAGGGACAGGCAGTTAATGAAAAACTGTTTTTT. Translation: CASSREGQAVNEKLFF.

The chain links TRBV6-1 to TRBJ1-5; TRBD1 matches 7 bases. This CDR3 is 18 amino acids long. The germline gives CDR1 MNHNS, CDR2 SASEGT. The junction had 10 bases not matched to a gene; V was cut back by 2 bases and J by 0 bases. CDR3 sequence reads: CASSEPRTGKYSNQPQHF. CDR3 bases: TGTGCCAGCAGTGAACCTAGGACAGGTAAATATAGCAATCAGCCCCAGCATTTT.

The rearrangement links TRBV29-1 to TRBJ1-2; 8 nucleotides line up with TRBD1. V was pared by 4 bases and J by 8 bases, with 6 bases of the junction left unmatched. There are 12 residues in the CDR3. Looked up from germline, CDR1 is SQVTM and CDR2 is ANQGSEA. For the CDR3, the DNA is TGCAGCGTTGTCCAGGGGGCGGACGGCTACACCTTC. Translating it yields CSVVQGADGYTF.